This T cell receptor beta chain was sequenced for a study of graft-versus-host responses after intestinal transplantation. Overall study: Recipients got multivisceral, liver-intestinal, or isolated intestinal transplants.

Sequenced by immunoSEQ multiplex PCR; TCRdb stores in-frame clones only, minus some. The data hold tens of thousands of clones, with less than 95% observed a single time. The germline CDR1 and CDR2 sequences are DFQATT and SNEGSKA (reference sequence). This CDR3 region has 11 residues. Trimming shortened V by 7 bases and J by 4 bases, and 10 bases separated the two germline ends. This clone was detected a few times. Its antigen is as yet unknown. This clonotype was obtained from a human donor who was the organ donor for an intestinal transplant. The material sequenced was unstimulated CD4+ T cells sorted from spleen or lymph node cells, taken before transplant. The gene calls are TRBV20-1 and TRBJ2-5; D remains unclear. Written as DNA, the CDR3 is TGCAGTGGAGTTTTGAGAGAGACCCAGTACTTC. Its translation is CSGVLRETQYF.